One sample yielded the 21 T cell receptor beta chains listed below, sequenced in a study of cytomegalovirus exposure and HLA in healthy donors. TCRdb's table, derived via immunoSEQ multiplex PCR, lists solely in-frame clones and lacks some. This sample has 160,000 or so clones, with 84% found just once. Material for sequencing was PBMCs. The receptors derive from a man aged 25-45 years in good health and CMV-seropositive.

The chain recombines TRBV5-5 with TRBJ2-7; 8 nucleotides line up with TRBD1. CDR1 SGHKS and CDR2 YYEKEE come from the germline V gene (reference sequence). CDR3 length: 15 residues. Trimming cost V 3 bases and J 0 bases; bases outside gene matches: 5. The CDR3 sequence is CASSYGTGLSYEQYF. CDR3 nucleotide sequence: TGTGCCAGCAGCTACGGGACAGGCCTCTCCTACGAGCAGTACTTC.

This chain links TRBV13 with TRBJ1-2; 12 bases are shared with TRBD1. Per germline, CDR1 PRHDT and CDR2 FYEKMQ (reference sequence). After removal of 3 bases from V and 2 bases from J, the junction contained 1 base not matched to a gene. The CDR3 spans 15 residues. The CDR3 DNA reads TGTGCCAGCAGCTTGGGACAGGGGGCCAACTATGGCTACACCTTC. Encoded protein: CASSLGQGANYGYTF.

The chain carries TRBV20-1 and TRBJ1-2; D is unresolved. The V end lost 7 bases, the J end lost 8 bases, and 14 bases lay between the germline ends. CDR1 and CDR2 (germline): DFQATT, SNEGSKA (reference sequence). CDR3 length: 11 amino acids. CDR3 nucleotide sequence: TGCAGTGGGGGTGAGGGTAACGGCTACACCTTC. Its translation is CSGGEGNGYTF.

The V and J genes are TRBV20-1 and TRBJ1-2; D might be TRBD1 (5 bases). The V gene lost 8 bases and the J gene lost 10 bases, with 17 bases spanning the gap. The CDR3 is made up of 11 amino acids. Looked up from germline, CDR1 is DFQATT and CDR2 is SNEGSKA (reference sequence). CDR3 sequence: CSFPGAVDYTF. The CDR3 DNA follows: TGCAGTTTCCCTGGGGCAGTCGACTACACCTTC.

The chain combines TRBV5-6 with TRBJ2-2; maybe TRBD2 (6 bases). In germline, CDR1 is SGHDT, CDR2 YYEEEE. Trimming shortened V by 4 bases and J by 7 bases, and 17 bases separated the two germline ends. This CDR3 is built from 15 residues. The CDR3, as DNA: TGTGCCAGCAGCCCAGGCTCTAGCGTGGGCGGGGAGCTGTTTTTT. Protein product: CASSPGSSVGGELFF.

This rearrangement joins TRBV27 to TRBJ2-3, with TRBD2 as a possible D gene (5 bases). Germline loops: CDR1 MNHEY, CDR2 SMNVEV (reference sequence). The CDR3 has 13 residues. V was trimmed by 0 bases and J by 4 bases, leaving 5 bases between them. The CDR3 DNA reads as TGTGCCAGCAGTTTATCGGAGGCAGATACGCAGTATTTT. This encodes CASSLSEADTQYF.

This clone was found once. J is TRBJ2-1 and V is TRBV7-3; 9 positions match TRBD1. The CDR3 runs to 16 residues. J was trimmed by 8 bases and V by 2 bases; bases with no gene match: 10. Germline CDR1 is SGHTA and CDR2 is FQGTGA. This CDR3 is CASSLAPGTGYDEQFF. CDR3 nucleotides: TGTGCCAGCAGCTTAGCCCCGGGGACAGGGTACGATGAGCAGTTCTTC.

V usage is TRBV19 and J usage is TRBJ1-3; possible D gene TRBD1, 5 bases. V dropped 9 bases and J dropped 2 bases, with 11 bases sitting between them. CDR1 is LNHDA, CDR2 SQIVND, per germline (reference sequence). CDR3 length: 13 amino acids. The CDR3 reads CARGGDPGNTIYF. The CDR3 bases are TGTGCCAGGGGGGGGGATCCTGGAAACACCATATATTTT. The variable domain in full, completed from reference TRBV19 and TRBJ1-3, reads DGGITQSPKYLFRKEGQNVTLSCEQNLNHDAMYWYRQDPGQGLRLIYYSQIVNDFQKGDIAEGYSVSREKKESFPLTVTSAQKNPTAFYLCARGGDPGNTIYFGEGSWLTVV.

This clone has just one count. The J gene is TRBJ1-5, the V gene TRBV28; a possible D gene is TRBD1 (6 bases). Trimming cost V 4 bases and J 13 bases, with 14 bases left between them. The CDR3 sequence is 12 residues long. Germline V CDR1 and CDR2: MDHEN, SYDVKM. CDR3 sequence (DNA): TGTGCCAGCAGTTCCTCACCAGGGGATCAGCATTTT. Translating gives CASSSSPGDQHF. Full variable domain (missing parts from reference TRBV28 and TRBJ1-5): DVKVTQSSRYLVKRTGEKVFLECVQDMDHENMFWYRQDPGLGLRLIYFSYDVKMKEKGDIPEGYSVSREKKERFSLILESASTNQTSMYLCASSSSPGDQHFGDGTRLSIL.

This clone was detected once. This rearrangement joins TRBV7-2 to TRBJ2-3, with TRBD2 matching 8 bases. Looked up from germline, CDR1 is SGHTA and CDR2 is FQGNSA. The CDR3 sequence is 17 residues long. With 4 bases clipped from V and 2 bases from J, the junction kept 11 bases outside the gene matches. The DNA for the CDR3 is TGTGCCAGCAGCTCGCCGACTAGCGCCTTTTACACAGATACGCAGTATTTT. Encoded protein: CASSSPTSAFYTDTQYF.

The chain couples TRBV29-1 to TRBJ2-3, with a tentative D call TRBD1 (5 bases). Trimming cost V 7 bases and J 0 bases, with 20 bases left between them. Germline-derived CDR1 and CDR2 are SQVTM and ANQGSEA. The CDR3 has 16 residues. CDR3 sequence (DNA): TGCAGCGGCCTACCCTTACAGGACCATAGCACAGATACGCAGTATTTT. This gives the protein CSGLPLQDHSTDTQYF.

The chain uses TRBV6-5 and TRBJ1-5, with D unresolved. CDR1 and CDR2 (germline): MNHEY, SVGAGI. Trimming cost V 6 bases and J 4 bases, with 10 bases left between them. The CDR3 length is 13 residues. CDR3 DNA sequence: TGTGCCAGCAGCTACGACGGGAATCAGCCCCAGCATTTT. Protein sequence: CASSYDGNQPQHF.

V gene TRBV2 combines with J gene TRBJ1-5; 9 bases match TRBD1. The CDR3 has 13 amino acids. In germline, CDR1 is SNHLY, CDR2 FYNNEI. V lost 4 bases and J lost 7; bases outside the gene matches: 2. The CDR3 loop reads CASSGQGGQPQHF. The CDR3, as DNA: TGTGCCAGCAGTGGACAGGGGGGGCAGCCCCAGCATTTT.

The chain recombines TRBV28 with TRBJ2-7, with TRBD1 as a possible D gene (5 bases). V lost 1 base and J 4 bases, leaving 14 bases between the germline ends. CDR3 size: 15 residues. Germline lookup yields CDR1 MDHEN and CDR2 SYDVKM. This chain's CDR3 is CASSLSRVPNYEQYF. For the CDR3, the DNA is TGTGCCAGCAGTTTATCCAGGGTACCCAATTACGAGCAGTACTTC.

The V gene is TRBV9, the J gene TRBJ1-2, with D perhaps TRBD1 (6 bases). CDR1 and CDR2 (germline): SGDLS, YYNGEE. Trimming took 1 base from V and 2 from J, leaving 18 bases between them. The CDR3 is 17 amino acids. The chain's CDR3 is CASSVNPRTATNYGYTF. The CDR3 DNA follows: TGTGCCAGCAGCGTAAACCCGAGGACAGCGACGAACTATGGCTACACCTTC. Drawing the rest from reference TRBV9 and TRBJ1-2, the complete variable domain is DSGVTQTPKHLITATGQRVTLRCSPRSGDLSVYWYQQSLDQGLQFLIQYYNGEERAKGNILERFSAQQFPDLHSELNLSSLELGDSALYFCASSVNPRTATNYGYTFGSGTRLTVV.

This chain joins TRBV5-1 and TRBJ1-2; a weak D match, TRBD1 (6 bases). Germline lookup yields CDR1 SGHRS and CDR2 YFSETQ. The CDR3 extends over 12 amino acids. V was trimmed by 0 bases and J by 7 bases, leaving 7 bases between them. The CDR3 region is CASSLVGGGYTF. CDR3 in DNA: TGCGCCAGCAGCTTGGTAGGGGGTGGCTACACCTTC.

The chain links TRBV28 to TRBJ1-5, with D possibly being TRBD1 (5 bases). In germline, CDR1 is MDHEN, CDR2 SYDVKM. Deletions cut 2 bases from V and 2 bases from J, with 10 bases between. This CDR3 is built from 15 residues. In nucleotides, the CDR3 is TGTGCCAGCAGTTTAACCAGGGCTGGCAATCAGCCCCAGCATTTT. It encodes CASSLTRAGNQPQHF.

In this sample, this clone turned up a few times. The CDR3 DNA sequence: TGTGCCAGCAGCCAAGATCAAAGAGTAGAAATGAGCCCCCAAGAGACCCAGTACTTC. Residues: CASSQDQRVEMSPQETQYF. This chain joins TRBV4-2 and TRBJ2-5; no reliable D call. CDR1 is LGHNA, CDR2 YNFKEQ, per germline. The CDR3 runs to 19 residues. The V gene lost 0 bases and the J gene lost 1 base, with 21 bases spanning the gap.

The J gene is TRBJ2-1, the V gene TRBV9, with no clear D. Looked up from germline, CDR1 is SGDLS and CDR2 is YYNGEE. V lost 3 bases and J lost 6, with 16 bases in between. CDR3 length equals 15 residues. The CDR3 DNA sequence: TGTGCCAGCAGCGAGTCCCCGCAGGCAGTCAATGAGCAGTTCTTC. Its translation: CASSESPQAVNEQFF.

This clone occurred a few times. This rearrangement joins TRBV6-5 to TRBJ1-1; weak D call: TRBD1 (6 bases). The CDR3 sequence is 15 residues long. Germline V gene data show CDR1 as MNHEY and CDR2 as SVGAGI. With 2 bases removed from V and 3 bases from J, the gap between germline ends came to 13 bases. The CDR3 is CASSYQGSADTEAFF. The DNA of the CDR3 is TGTGCCAGCAGTTACCAGGGGAGCGCGGACACTGAAGCTTTCTTT.

The chain combines TRBV19 with TRBJ2-6; 7 bases fit TRBD2. This CDR3 has 17 amino acids. Germline V lookup: CDR1 LNHDA, CDR2 SQIVND (reference sequence). Trimming at V came to 5 bases and at J to 0 bases, leaving 7 bases not matched to a gene. The CDR3 loop reads CASSPGGGYSGANVLTF. CDR3 DNA: TGTGCCAGTAGTCCGGGGGGTGGTTACTCTGGGGCCAACGTCCTGACTTTC.